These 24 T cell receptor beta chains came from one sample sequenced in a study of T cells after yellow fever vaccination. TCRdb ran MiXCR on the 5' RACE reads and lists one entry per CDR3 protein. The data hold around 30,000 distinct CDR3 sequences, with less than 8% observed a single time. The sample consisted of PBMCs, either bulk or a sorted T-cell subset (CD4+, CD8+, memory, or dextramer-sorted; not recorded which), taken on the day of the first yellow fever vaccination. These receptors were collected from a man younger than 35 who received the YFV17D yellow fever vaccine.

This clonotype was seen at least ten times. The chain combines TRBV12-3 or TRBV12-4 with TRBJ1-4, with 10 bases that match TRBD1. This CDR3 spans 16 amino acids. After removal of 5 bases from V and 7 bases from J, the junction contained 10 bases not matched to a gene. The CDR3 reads CASSPTGGQSGEKLFF. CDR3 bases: TGTGCCAGCAGTCCGACAGGGGGCCAAAGTGGTGAAAAACTGTTTTTT.

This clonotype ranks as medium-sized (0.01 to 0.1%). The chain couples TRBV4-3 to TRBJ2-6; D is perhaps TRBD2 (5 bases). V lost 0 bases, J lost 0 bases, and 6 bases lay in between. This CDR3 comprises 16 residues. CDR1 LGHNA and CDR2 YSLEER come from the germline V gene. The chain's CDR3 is CASSQEGSSGANVLTF. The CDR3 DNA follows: TGCGCCAGCAGCCAAGAAGGGAGCTCTGGGGCCAACGTCCTGACTTTC.

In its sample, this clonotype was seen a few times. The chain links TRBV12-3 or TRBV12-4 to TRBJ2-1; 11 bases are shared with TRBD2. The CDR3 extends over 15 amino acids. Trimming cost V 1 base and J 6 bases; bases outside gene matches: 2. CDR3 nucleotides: TGTGCCAGCAGTTTAGTTAGCGGGGGGGGCAATGAGCAGTTCTTC. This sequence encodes CASSLVSGGGNEQFF.

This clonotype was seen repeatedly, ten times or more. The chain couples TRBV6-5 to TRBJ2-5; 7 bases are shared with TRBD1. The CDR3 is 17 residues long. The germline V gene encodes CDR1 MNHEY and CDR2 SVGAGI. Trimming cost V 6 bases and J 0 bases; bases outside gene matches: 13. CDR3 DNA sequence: TGTGCCAGCAGCCGATACAGGGGTCTCGGGTACCAAGAGACCCAGTACTTC. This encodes CASSRYRGLGYQETQYF.

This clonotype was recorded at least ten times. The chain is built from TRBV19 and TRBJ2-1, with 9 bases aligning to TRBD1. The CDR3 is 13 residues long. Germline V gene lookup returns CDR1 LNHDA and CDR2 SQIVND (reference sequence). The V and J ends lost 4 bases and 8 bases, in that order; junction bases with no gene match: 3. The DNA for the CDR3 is TGTGCCAGTAGTACTCGACAGGGGGATGAGCAGTTCTTC. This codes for CASSTRQGDEQFF.

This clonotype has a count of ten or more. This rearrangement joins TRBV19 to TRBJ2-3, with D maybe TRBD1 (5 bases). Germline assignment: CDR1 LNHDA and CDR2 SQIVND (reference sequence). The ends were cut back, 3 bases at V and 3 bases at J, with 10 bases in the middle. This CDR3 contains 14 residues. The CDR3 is CASSILTGTDTQYF. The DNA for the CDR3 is TGTGCCAGTAGTATCCTAACAGGAACAGATACGCAGTATTTT.

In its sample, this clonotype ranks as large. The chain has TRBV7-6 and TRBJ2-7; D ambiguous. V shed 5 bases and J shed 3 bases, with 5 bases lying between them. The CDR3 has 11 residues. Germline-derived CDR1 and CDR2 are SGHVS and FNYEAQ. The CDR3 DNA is TGTGCCAGCAGCCCCGGCTACGAGCAGTACTTC. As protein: CASSPGYEQYF.

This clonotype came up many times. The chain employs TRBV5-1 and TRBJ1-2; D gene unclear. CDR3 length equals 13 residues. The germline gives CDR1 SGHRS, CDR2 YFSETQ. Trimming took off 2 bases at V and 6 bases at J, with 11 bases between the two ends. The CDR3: CASSFGRTDGYTF. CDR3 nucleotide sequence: TGCGCCAGCAGCTTCGGACGGACGGATGGCTACACCTTC.

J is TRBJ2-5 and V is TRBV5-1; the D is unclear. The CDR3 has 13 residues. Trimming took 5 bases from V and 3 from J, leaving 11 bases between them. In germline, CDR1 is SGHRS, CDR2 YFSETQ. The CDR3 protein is CASRRQAEETQYF. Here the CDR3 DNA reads TGCGCCAGCAGACGGCAGGCCGAAGAGACCCAGTACTTC.

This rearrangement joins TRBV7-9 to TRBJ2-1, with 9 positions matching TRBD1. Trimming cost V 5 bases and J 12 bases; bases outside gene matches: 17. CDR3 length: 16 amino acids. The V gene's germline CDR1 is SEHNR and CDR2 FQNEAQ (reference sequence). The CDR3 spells CASSPRDRDLFGGQFF. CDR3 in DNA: TGTGCCAGCAGCCCCCGGGACAGGGACCTATTTGGGGGGCAGTTCTTC.

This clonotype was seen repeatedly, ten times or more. The CDR3 region is CASSLQGPEYYEQYV. CDR3 DNA sequence: TGTGCCAGCAGCTTACAGGGCCCGGAATACTACGAGCAGTACGTC. The J gene is TRBJ2-7, the V gene TRBV6-2 or TRBV6-3; possible D gene TRBD1, 6 bases. This CDR3 has 15 amino acids. In germline, CDR1 is MNHEY, CDR2 SVGEGT. Trimming stripped 6 bases from V and 3 bases from J, with 18 bases between.

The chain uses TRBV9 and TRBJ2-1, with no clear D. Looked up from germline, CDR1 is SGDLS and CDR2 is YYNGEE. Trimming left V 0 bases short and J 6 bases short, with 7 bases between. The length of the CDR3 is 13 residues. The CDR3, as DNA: TGTGCCAGCAGCGTAGGTTTGGGCAATGAGCAGTTCTTC. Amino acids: CASSVGLGNEQFF. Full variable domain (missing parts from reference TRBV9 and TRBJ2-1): DSGVTQTPKHLITATGQRVTLRCSPRSGDLSVYWYQQSLDQGLQFLIQYYNGEERAKGNILERFSAQQFPDLHSELNLSSLELGDSALYFCASSVGLGNEQFFGPGTRLTVL.

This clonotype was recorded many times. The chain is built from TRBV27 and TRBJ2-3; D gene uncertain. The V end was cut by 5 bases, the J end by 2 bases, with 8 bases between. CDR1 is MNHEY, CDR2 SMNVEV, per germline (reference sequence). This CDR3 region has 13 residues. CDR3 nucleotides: TGTGCCAGCAGTAACGGGCCCACAGATACGCAGTATTTT. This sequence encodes CASSNGPTDTQYF.

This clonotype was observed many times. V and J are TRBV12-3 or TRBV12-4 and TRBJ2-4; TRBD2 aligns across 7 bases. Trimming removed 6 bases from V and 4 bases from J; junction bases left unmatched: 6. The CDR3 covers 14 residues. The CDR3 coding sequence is TGTGCCAGCAGGATTAATAGCGGGAAAAACATTCAGTACTTC. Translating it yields CASRINSGKNIQYF.

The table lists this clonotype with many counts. CDR3 coding DNA: TGTGCCAGCAGCTTGAGGGCTAGGGCCGGAAAACTGTTTTTT. Translated: CASSLRARAGKLFF. This rearrangement joins TRBV5-6 to TRBJ1-4; D uncertain. Looked up from germline, CDR1 is SGHDT and CDR2 is YYEEEE. The V end lost 1 base, the J end lost 10 bases, and 14 bases lay between the germline ends. The CDR3 runs to 14 residues. Drawing the rest from reference TRBV5-6 and TRBJ1-4, the complete variable domain is DAGVTQSPTHLIKTRGQQVTLRCSPKSGHDTVSWYQQALGQGPQFIFQYYEEEERQRGNFPDRFSGHQFPNYSSELNVNALLLGDSALYLCASSLRARAGKLFFGSGTQLSVL.

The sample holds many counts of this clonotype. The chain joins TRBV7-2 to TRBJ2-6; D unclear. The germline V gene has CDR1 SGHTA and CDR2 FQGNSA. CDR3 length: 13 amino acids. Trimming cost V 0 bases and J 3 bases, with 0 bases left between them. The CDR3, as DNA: TGTGCCAGCAGCTTAGCTGGGGCCAACGTCCTGACTTTC. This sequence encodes CASSLAGANVLTF.

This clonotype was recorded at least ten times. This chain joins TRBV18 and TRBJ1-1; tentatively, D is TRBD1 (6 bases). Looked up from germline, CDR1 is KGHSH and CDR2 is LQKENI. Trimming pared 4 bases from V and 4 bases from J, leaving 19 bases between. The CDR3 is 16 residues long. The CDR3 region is CASSLMKTGVATEAFF. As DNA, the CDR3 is TGTGCCAGCTCACTGATGAAGACAGGCGTAGCCACTGAAGCTTTCTTT.

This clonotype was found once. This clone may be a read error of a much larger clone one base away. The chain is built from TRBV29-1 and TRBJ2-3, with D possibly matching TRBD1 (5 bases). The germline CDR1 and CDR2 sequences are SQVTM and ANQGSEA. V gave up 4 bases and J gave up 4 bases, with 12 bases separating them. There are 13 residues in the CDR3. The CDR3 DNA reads TGCAGCGTTGCCAGGGCAAGGTCAGATACGCAGTATTTT. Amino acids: CSVARARSDTQYF.

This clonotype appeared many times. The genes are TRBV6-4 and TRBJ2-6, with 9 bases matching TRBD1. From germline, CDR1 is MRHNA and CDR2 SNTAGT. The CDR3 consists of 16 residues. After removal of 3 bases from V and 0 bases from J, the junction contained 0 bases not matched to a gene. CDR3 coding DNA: TGTGCCAGCAGTGAACAGGGGGCCTCTGGGGCCAACGTCCTGACTTTC. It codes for CASSEQGASGANVLTF.

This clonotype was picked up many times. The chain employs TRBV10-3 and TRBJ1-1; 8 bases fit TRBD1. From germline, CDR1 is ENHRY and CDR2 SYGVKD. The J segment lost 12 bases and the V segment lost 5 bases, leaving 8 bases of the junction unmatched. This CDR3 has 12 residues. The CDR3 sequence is CAISQRQGTTFF. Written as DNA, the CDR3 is TGTGCCATCAGTCAAAGACAGGGGACGACTTTCTTT.

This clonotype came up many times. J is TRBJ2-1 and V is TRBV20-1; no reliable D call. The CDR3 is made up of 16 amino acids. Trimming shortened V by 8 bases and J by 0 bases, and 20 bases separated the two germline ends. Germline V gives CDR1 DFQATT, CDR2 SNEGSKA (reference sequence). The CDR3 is CSCPPQPISSYNEQFF. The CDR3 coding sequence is TGCAGTTGCCCTCCCCAACCAATTAGCTCCTACAATGAGCAGTTCTTC.

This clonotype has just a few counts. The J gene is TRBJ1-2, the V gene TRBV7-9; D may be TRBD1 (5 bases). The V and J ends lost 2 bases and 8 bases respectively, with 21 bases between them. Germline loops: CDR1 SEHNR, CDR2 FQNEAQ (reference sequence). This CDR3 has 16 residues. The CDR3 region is CASSLKWVPRWDGYTF. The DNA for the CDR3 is TGTGCCAGCAGCTTAAAATGGGTCCCTAGATGGGACGGCTACACCTTC.

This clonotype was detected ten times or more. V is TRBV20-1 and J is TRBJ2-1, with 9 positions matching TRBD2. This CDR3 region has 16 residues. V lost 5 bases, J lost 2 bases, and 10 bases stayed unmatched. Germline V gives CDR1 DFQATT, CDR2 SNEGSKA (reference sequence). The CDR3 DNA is TGCAGTGCTCAAGACGCTGCTAGCGGGGCCTACAATGAGCAGTTCTTC. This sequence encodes CSAQDAASGAYNEQFF.

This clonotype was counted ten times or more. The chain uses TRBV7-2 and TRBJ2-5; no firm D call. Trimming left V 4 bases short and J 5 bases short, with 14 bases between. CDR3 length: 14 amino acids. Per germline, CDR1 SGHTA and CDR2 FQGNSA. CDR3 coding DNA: TGTGCCAGCAGCTACCGATTTGGGTCGGAGACCCAGTACTTC. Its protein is CASSYRFGSETQYF.